What follows is one TCR beta chain and its context. Its antigen remains unknown. Per the germline V gene, CDR1 is SGHDN and CDR2 is FVKESK. V shed 4 bases, J shed 4 bases, and the junction held 5 bases outside the gene matches. CDR3 size: 15 residues. The data are from a study of T cells in localized non-small cell lung cancer. Study conclusions and caveats: Clonality peaked in uninvolved adjacent lung rather than tumor. It remains possible that heterogeneity exists, since only one tumor region was sequenced. Out of the top 100 tumor clones, a median approximately 50 were seen in adjacent lung.

Some clones are missing from TCRdb's copy, which holds only in-frame ones; the method was immunoSEQ multiplex PCR. The sample lists about 2,800 clones; approximately 28% were seen once. This clonotype was obtained from a woman aged 35-75 years with stage III lung adenocarcinoma. The material sequenced was lung tumor tissue, taken before any cancer treatment. The chain employs TRBV14 and TRBJ2-2; 8 positions agree with TRBD2. The CDR3 DNA follows: TGTGCCAGCAGCCCCGTAGCGGGGAGCACCGGGGAGCTGTTTTTT. Its translation: CASSPVAGSTGELFF.